This T cell receptor (beta chain) was sequenced in a study of cytomegalovirus exposure and HLA in healthy donors. Study-level results: The availability of immune exposure information extended only to CMV serostatus. TCR beta sequences reportedly predicted the HLA-A and HLA-B alleles of most subjects accurately. Differences between HLA loci emerged in a later analysis of TCR association rates, with DRB1 most and HLA-C fewest.

13 Jbeta primers and 60 Vbeta primers were used for the PCR. TCRdb's copy holds only in-frame clones and misses some; the assay was immunoSEQ multiplex PCR. The repertoire has 110,000 or so clones, 69% of them found once; the top ten carry roughly 3%. The CDR3 extends over 15 amino acids. J gave up 2 bases and V 7 bases, and 9 bases lay outside the gene matches. CDR1 MNHNY and CDR2 SVGAGI come from the germline V gene (reference sequence). The donors were healthy bone marrow donors. Turning to this clone: The antigen is undetermined.

V and J are TRBV6-6 and TRBJ2-3; 7 nucleotides match TRBD1. This clonotype was obtained from a man younger than 45 in good health and CMV-seronegative. Sequencing used PBMCs. CDR3 protein: CASTRTGLNTDTQYF. In DNA, the CDR3 is TGTGCCAGCACCCGGACAGGCCTAAACACAGATACGCAGTATTTT.